Listed here are 20 T cell receptor beta chains from one sample, sequenced in a study of shared clonotypes between healthy human individuals. Libraries were prepared by immunoSEQ multiplex PCR; TCRdb keeps only in-frame clonotypes and omits some of them. The sample has approximately 1.5 million clones, approximately 98% seen once; the top ten hold approximately 0.44%. The sample comprised naive CD4+ T cells sorted from blood. Subset meaning: CD45RA+ positively selected. Source of these receptors: a man aged 25 to 45 in good health.

The table lists this clone with a count of one. The V and J genes are TRBV7-3 and TRBJ1-1; D remains unclear. Deletions cut 2 bases from V and 1 base from J, with 5 bases between. The germline V gene encodes CDR1 SGHTA and CDR2 FQGTGA. This CDR3 contains 13 residues. Here the CDR3 DNA reads TGTGCCAGCAGCTTATCAAGGAACACTGAAGCTTTCTTT. Its translation is CASSLSRNTEAFF.

The chain has TRBV28 and TRBJ2-1; D is possibly TRBD1 or TRBD2 (6 bases each). This CDR3 spans 16 amino acids. V shed 10 bases and J shed 3 bases, with 22 bases lying between them. Germline CDR1 MDHEN, CDR2 SYDVKM. CDR3 amino acids: CATKSYEGGSYNEQFF. The DNA of the CDR3 is TGTGCCACCAAATCTTACGAGGGGGGAAGCTACAATGAGCAGTTCTTC. Together with reference TRBV28 and TRBJ2-1, the CDR3 gives the full variable domain: DVKVTQSSRYLVKRTGEKVFLECVQDMDHENMFWYRQDPGLGLRLIYFSYDVKMKEKGDIPEGYSVSREKKERFSLILESASTNQTSMYLCATKSYEGGSYNEQFFGPGTRLTVL.

The chain combines TRBV14 with TRBJ2-3, with TRBD2 matching 14 bases. J was trimmed by 4 bases and V by 1 base; bases with no gene match: 10. Germline V gene lookup returns CDR1 SGHDN and CDR2 FVKESK. The CDR3 has 19 amino acids. DNA for the CDR3: TGTGCCAGCAGCCAAGCCACCAGACTAGCGGGAGGGGTCGCAGATACGCAGTATTTT. Protein product: CASSQATRLAGGVADTQYF.

The CDR3 region has the DNA TGTGCCAGCAGCTCCGTGGCGGCTCCGAACACCGGGGAGCTGTTTTTT. It encodes CASSSVAAPNTGELFF. J is TRBJ2-2 and V is TRBV5-4; D not certain. The CDR3 is 16 amino acids. The V end was cut by 3 bases, the J end by 0 bases, with 12 bases between. The germline V gene has CDR1 SGHNT and CDR2 YYREEE (reference sequence).

J is TRBJ1-5 and V is TRBV5-1; D call uncertain. V gave up 4 bases and J gave up 5 bases, with 13 bases separating them. The germline V gene has CDR1 SGHRS and CDR2 YFSETQ. The CDR3 totals 14 residues. The chain's CDR3 is CASSVGDRDQPQHF. CDR3 coding DNA: TGCGCCAGCAGCGTTGGAGACCGCGATCAGCCCCAGCATTTT. The complete variable domain, with remaining parts taken from reference TRBV5-1 and TRBJ1-5, reads KAGVTQTPRYLIKTRGQQVTLSCSPISGHRSVSWYQQTPGQGLQFLFEYFSETQRNKGNFPGRFSGRQFSNSRSEMNVSTLELGDSALYLCASSVGDRDQPQHFGDGTRLSIL.

The table lists this clone with a count of one. The V gene is TRBV18, the J gene TRBJ2-2; D not resolved. Germline CDR1 KGHSH, CDR2 LQKENI. This CDR3 spans 15 amino acids. Trimming took 3 bases from V and 6 from J, leaving 14 bases between them. The CDR3 loop reads CASSPKYGPPGELFF. As DNA, the CDR3 is TGTGCCAGCTCACCGAAATACGGGCCTCCCGGGGAGCTGTTTTTT.

There are a few counts of this clone. This sequence joins TRBV27 and TRBJ1-2; TRBD1 agrees at 8 bases. The CDR3 runs 14 residues. Germline values: CDR1 MNHEY, CDR2 SMNVEV (reference sequence). J lost 1 base, V lost 3 bases, and 1 base had no gene match. The CDR3 sequence is CASSFDRGNYGYTF. CDR3 bases: TGTGCCAGCAGTTTCGACAGGGGTAACTATGGCTACACCTTC.

V is TRBV25-1 and J is TRBJ1-1, with D perhaps matching TRBD1 (6 bases). Deletions cut 2 bases from V and 4 bases from J, with 11 bases between. This CDR3 has 14 residues. CDR1 is MGHDK, CDR2 SYGVNS, per germline. The CDR3 reads CASSEAGARTEAFF. The CDR3 nucleotides read TGTGCCAGCAGTGAAGCAGGGGCTCGCACTGAAGCTTTCTTT.

About this clone: This CDR3 is also generated by other DNA sequences in the sample. The DNA for the CDR3 is TGTGCCAGCAGTCGAACTAGCGGTTCCTACGAGCAGTACTTC. Amino acids: CASSRTSGSYEQYF. The V call is TRBV5-4, the J call TRBJ2-7, with TRBD2 matching over 8 bases. CDR3 length: 14 amino acids. V was clipped by 5 bases and J by 1 base; unmatched bases: 5. Germline CDR1 is SGHNT and CDR2 is YYREEE (reference sequence).

A word on this clone: Other DNA sequences of this sample code for an identical CDR3. V usage is TRBV2 and J usage is TRBJ1-2, with D unclear. The CDR3 runs to 11 residues. V was clipped by 1 base and J by 5 bases, with 2 bases between them. The germline V gene encodes CDR1 SNHLY and CDR2 FYNNEI. The CDR3 region is CASSEGYGYTF. The CDR3, as DNA: TGTGCCAGCAGTGAAGGGTATGGCTACACCTTC.

This sequence joins TRBV9 and TRBJ1-1; unclear D gene. The CDR3 totals 13 residues. V was trimmed by 4 bases and J by 2 bases, leaving 9 bases between them. CDR1 is SGDLS, CDR2 YYNGEE, per germline. This CDR3 reads CASSPPGNTEAFF. In DNA form, the CDR3 reads TGTGCCAGCAGCCCCCCGGGAAACACTGAAGCTTTCTTT.

The J gene is TRBJ2-2, the V gene TRBV5-4; a weak D match, TRBD1 (6 bases). Per germline, CDR1 SGHNT and CDR2 YYREEE (reference sequence). V lost 4 bases to trimming and J lost 1 base, with 14 bases between them. This CDR3 spans 16 amino acids. CDR3: CASSPNGQMNTGELFF. CDR3 nucleotides: TGTGCCAGCAGCCCGAACGGACAGATGAACACCGGGGAGCTGTTTTTT. Looking up the rest from reference TRBV5-4 and TRBJ2-2 gives the full variable domain: ETGVTQSPTHLIKTRGQQVTLRCSSQSGHNTVSWYQQALGQGPQFIFQYYREEENGRGNFPPRFSGLQFPNYSSELNVNALELDDSALYLCASSPNGQMNTGELFFGEGSRLTVL.

The genes are TRBV4-1 and TRBJ2-5; 8 bases are shared with TRBD2. Per germline, CDR1 MGHRA and CDR2 YSYEKL. V lost 0 bases and J lost 2; bases outside the gene matches: 8. The CDR3 is made up of 17 amino acids. The CDR3 loop is CASSQDRPSGLQETQYF. The CDR3 nucleotides are TGCGCCAGCAGCCAAGATCGACCTAGCGGGCTGCAAGAGACCCAGTACTTC.

The chain has TRBV6-5 and TRBJ2-5, with D tentatively TRBD1 (6 bases). Trimming shortened V by 8 bases and J by 4 bases, and 17 bases separated the two germline ends. The CDR3 extends over 14 amino acids. CDR1 and CDR2 from the germline V gene are MNHEY and SVGAGI. CDR3 coding DNA: TGTGCCAGCGGTTCCCCAACAGGGTTAGAGACCCAGTACTTC. It specifies CASGSPTGLETQYF.

The rearrangement joins TRBV28 to TRBJ2-1; D is perhaps TRBD2 (5 bases). Germline CDR1 reads MDHEN; CDR2 reads SYDVKM. Trimming took off 5 bases at V and 6 bases at J, with 8 bases between the two ends. The CDR3 is made up of 12 amino acids. This CDR3 is CASSDYANEQFF. The DNA for the CDR3 is TGTGCCAGCAGTGACTATGCCAATGAGCAGTTCTTC.

The V gene is TRBV29-1, the J gene TRBJ1-2, with D perhaps matching TRBD1 (6 bases). From germline, CDR1 is SQVTM and CDR2 ANQGSEA. V lost 4 bases to trimming and J lost 4 bases, with 13 bases between them. The CDR3 loop spans 13 amino acids. CDR3 DNA sequence: TGCAGCGTTGTAGAGGGGGTAGGCTATGGCTACACCTTC. It yields the protein CSVVEGVGYGYTF. Full variable domain (outside the CDR3, taken from reference TRBV29-1 and TRBJ1-2): SAVISQKPSRDICQRGTSLTIQCQVDSQVTMMFWYRQQPGQSLTLIATANQGSEATYESGFVIDKFPISRPNLTFSTLTVSNMSPEDSSIYLCSVVEGVGYGYTFGSGTRLTVV.

The J gene is TRBJ2-1, the V gene TRBV6-4; D is unresolved. The CDR3 extends over 14 amino acids. The germline V gene has CDR1 MRHNA and CDR2 SNTAGT. Between the trimmed V and J ends, which lost 3 bases and 6 bases, there was a span of 12 bases. CDR3 protein: CASSERGGVNEQFF. CDR3 DNA sequence: TGTGCCAGCAGTGAACGCGGTGGGGTCAATGAGCAGTTCTTC.

The genes are TRBV6-4 and TRBJ2-7; D might be TRBD2 (5 bases). V was shortened by 4 bases and J by 0 bases, with 7 bases between the two germline ends. CDR3 length equals 13 residues. The V gene's germline CDR1 is MRHNA and CDR2 SNTAGT. As DNA, the CDR3 is TGTGCCAGCAGTGTAGCGCCCTCCTACGAGCAGTACTTC. Protein: CASSVAPSYEQYF.

The rearrangement links TRBV2 to TRBJ2-5; tentative D call: TRBD2 (5 bases). The CDR3 length is 13 residues. Per germline, CDR1 SNHLY and CDR2 FYNNEI. The V end lost 4 bases, the J end lost 5 bases, and 11 bases lay between the germline ends. CDR3 DNA: TGTGCCAGCAGTGTCCGGGGATTGGAGACCCAGTACTTC. Encoded protein: CASSVRGLETQYF.

The J gene is TRBJ2-1, the V gene TRBV10-3, with TRBD2 matching over 9 bases. The CDR3 sequence is 15 residues long. Looked up from germline, CDR1 is ENHRY and CDR2 is SYGVKD. The V segment lost 4 bases and the J segment 0 bases; nucleotides outside the gene matches: 1. For the CDR3, the DNA is TGTGCCATCAGTGTGACTAGCGGCTCCTACAATGAGCAGTTCTTC. This sequence encodes CAISVTSGSYNEQFF.